This TCR beta chain was retrieved from a study of T cell responses to AZD1222 COVID-19 vaccine (dated by TCRdb to 2020 to 2023). Study-wide context: AZD1222 recipients given second doses at about 4 weeks or at about 12 weeks were pooled, since spike-specific TCR depth and breadth were not found to differ between the two schedules. TCR sequencing was performed for fewer than 250 trial participants, of whom 200 to 220 were given two doses of AZD1222 and around 25 were given two doses of MenACWY control vaccine. Trial participants were enrolled into age subgroups of 18-55, 56-69 and 70-plus years, which contained about 150, 27 and 61 TCR-sequenced participants, respectively.

The full study reports these points: After two AZD1222 doses, spike-specific TCR breadth and depth were significantly higher than at day 0 and than in MenACWY recipients. Participants were mostly white British, with more females than males. The authors suggested clonal diversity may have been underestimated. Reportedly, close to half of the unique spike-specific TCRs recognized epitopes lying outside the regions that are mutated in the B.1.351 and B.1.1.7 variants. Because no samples from the day 14 peak response were available, repertoires could be characterized only after the peak T cell response. Conclusions about previously exposed vaccinees are limited because only five to seven AZD1222 recipients were SARS-CoV-2 seropositive at baseline. CD4 TCRs associated with the vaccine covered the entire spike protein, and the dominant responses were in regions 160-218 and 743-854. The 56-69-year group was small, and its depth increase did not reach significance, likely because of low power.

The CDR3 regions of human TCRbeta chains were analyzed by immunosequencing. For the original study's pipeline: Repertoire TCRs were matched against a reference library of SARS-CoV-2-specific TCRs generated with the MIRA antigen-specificity platform. Breadth was defined as the fraction of unique TCRs that were SARS-CoV-2-associated, and depth was defined as the fraction of total T cells that were SARS-CoV-2-associated. Using the MIRA data, every spike-specific TCR was mapped to the spike region that the TCR reacted to and assigned to either a CD4 or a CD8 class. Log10-transformed breadth and depth values were compared by one-way ANOVA with Sidak's multiple comparisons tests. Imported from immuneACCESS, the table was reduced by TCRdb to in-frame sequences with V and J called. These copies leave out some clones; in studies compared against another copy, an unresolved V gene accounts for under half, and the cause of the remainder is not known. The DNA gave D and trimming, while V, J and clone size come from that table. The sample table holds around 140,000 clones, of which 80% to 90% were seen once. The top ten constitute over 7% of the sample.

The CDR3, cysteine through phenylalanine, is 11 amino acids long. The CDR3 DNA has 33 bases and is translated from base 1. According to the germline V gene, CDR1 reads ENHRY and CDR2 reads SYGVKD. The germline ends are 4 bases apart after V is trimmed by 6 bases and J by 3 bases. In the paper's terms, the time point label means: baseline before first vaccination. Samples from vaccinated people were obtained from the UK trials COV001 and COV002, which included a single-blind randomized controlled phase 2/3 trial of AZD1222 (ChAdOx1 nCoV-19) in healthy adults. Trial participant PBMC samples were collected at day 0 and day 28 after the second dose for TCRbeta chain sequencing. The sample holds one count of this clone. This receptor's antigen is unknown. Base qualities are not recorded, but no much larger clone differs from it by a single base.

Recombination joined TRBV10-3 with TRBJ2-3, with the D segment identity uncertain. Source: peripheral blood, taken on day 0 of AZD1222 vaccination. This TCR came from an adult in good health. The CDR3 reads as follows: CAIRITDTQYF. The DNA sequence reads TGTGCCATCAGAATAACAGATACGCAGTATTTT.